This entry is about one T cell receptor (beta chain). Its antigen is currently not known. Base qualities are not at hand, and no much larger clone is one base apart. In light of the paper, this sample's time point label describes: tumor resected at nephrectomy. The sample's treatment or condition label, decoded: 15 Gy SBRT to primary tumor, nephrectomy 4 weeks later. The samples were drawn from a clinical trial, where primary renal cell carcinomas were treated with 15 Gy of stereotactic body radiation therapy and then removed by nephrectomy 4 weeks afterward. Renal cell carcinoma with clear cell pathology was present in all patients. The tumors were dissociated mechanically, digested with collagenase/hyaluronidase at 37 degrees C, processed in gentleMACS C tubes, and kept in liquid nitrogen. Genomic DNA for TCR sequencing was prepared using the QIAamp DNA Blood Mini Kit (Qiagen). The analyses included only samples that passed all quality control checks.

The CDR3 sequence holds 12 residues, the cysteine and phenylalanine included. Only the CDR3 DNA is retained, 36 bases long and in frame from the first base. The germline V gene provides CDR1 SGHTA and CDR2 FQGNSA. Trimming removed 1 base from V and 2 bases from J, leaving 3 bases between the germline ends. Following the manufacturer's recommendations, the immunoSEQ kit was used to generate TCR beta libraries from genomic DNA. For library preparation, a first multiplex PCR was performed with proprietary primers, followed by a second PCR in which unique barcodes were added, and bead cleanups were performed after each round. A positive control reaction and a negative control reaction, both provided in the kit, were run with every batch of samples. The final libraries were assessed on an Agilent 4200 TapeStation D1000 ScreenTape, pooled by volume, and quantified by qPCR. Sequencing was performed on an Illumina NextSeq500 using a MidOutput 150-cycle cartridge, with 156 Read1 cycles, 15 Index1 cycles, and the kit custom primers. The pooled library was loaded at around 1.1 pM with an approximately 21% PhiX control spike-in. Per the source publication's procedure: The vendor-processed data were analyzed in R, and a clonotype was defined as all T cells that share the same CDR3 nucleotide sequence. In the clone abundance analyses, frequencies in each sample were normalized to that sample's 10,000 most abundant clones. Before analysis, public T cell clones were removed, and these numbered fewer than six per sample on average. ImmunoMap was used for dominant motif analysis with the PAM10 matrix, a gap penalty of 30, and a homology threshold of 0.3, and any motif reaching a cumulative frequency of at least 0.01 was considered dominant. Tumor-enriched and baseline blood-enriched clonotypes were defined by at least a 32-fold difference in abundance between compartments. Tumor-blood repertoire similarity was measured with the Baroni-Urbani and Buser coefficient, and group comparisons used two-tailed Wilcoxon tests in R. TCRdb's version of the immuneACCESS table is confined to in-frame rearrangements and falls short of the full clone set. An unresolved V gene accounts for under half of the shortfall where checked; the remainder is of unknown origin. The V and J calls and the clone size are those of that table, but D and trimming were determined from the DNA. Within this sample are 22,000 or so clones, with around 47% of them counted one time only. The ten largest make up around 16% of the sample.

The entry originates in a study of radiation and T cells in renal cell carcinoma (dated by TCRdb to 2019 to 2021). In the study overall: A total of around 50 samples underwent TCR beta sequencing, made up of some 26 tumors and roughly 27 peripheral blood samples. In the 53 samples combined, fewer than 5 million unique CDR3 nucleotide sequences were found, encoding 2 million to 3 million unique CDR3 amino acid sequences. General study outcomes and caveats: Higher TCR clonality was observed in irradiated tumors than in controls, with an average of roughly 54% of the repertoire accounted for by the top 100 clonotypes, compared with approximately 40% in nephrectomy-only tumors. Compared with control tumors, irradiated tumors had a greater number of dominant CDR3 motifs, and those motifs took up a bigger portion of the repertoire. Because only small tumor regions of 0.9 to 1 g were available, the study did not capture intratumoral heterogeneity. In blood, the top tumor clonotypes increased between baseline and 2 weeks post-radiation and then shrank by 4 weeks, which suggests that tumor-resident clones expanded only transiently. Effects of radiation dose or scheduling on the TCR repertoire could not be addressed with the single-armed trial design. Because pretreatment tumor biopsies were not available, the study could not determine whether clonotypes were already present within the tumor at baseline.

The TCR comes from a woman aged 45-60 years with renal cell carcinoma. The receptor chain draws on TRBV7-2 and TRBJ2-7; a confident D gene designation cannot be given. Sequences were derived from tumor tissue, sampled from a patient whose treatment included radiotherapy and nephrectomy. The nucleotide sequence reads as follows: TGTGCCAGCAGCTTAGGAGCCTACGAGCAGTACTTC. It is translated as CASSLGAYEQYF.